A selection of T cell receptor beta chains follows, all from one sample in a study of beta chain features in type 1 diabetes. Repertoires were generated with immunoSEQ multiplex PCR, while TCRdb's copy carries only in-frame clones and drops some. The sample consists of about 150,000 clones, 8% to 13% of them appearing once. Sequencing input: naive CD4+ T cells from blood. All receptors derive from a man younger than 30 in good health. The conserved cysteine and the conserved F or W are not part of the CDR3 here.

length: 11
J: TRBJ1-5
V: TRBV27
CDR3: ASSAGLLQPQH

length: 11
J: TRBJ1-2
V: TRBV7-9
CDR3: ASSPGQNYGYT

length: 13
J: TRBJ2-1
V: TRBV29-1
CDR3: SVENVQGGNNEQF

length: 12
J: TRBJ2-2
V: TRBV9
CDR3: ASSVVASTGELF

length: 12
J: TRBJ2-7
V: TRBV7-2
CDR3: ASSFSGGAYEQY

length: 12
J: TRBJ2-5
V: TRBV25-1
CDR3: ASSELTEQETQY

length: 11
J: TRBJ2-5
V: TRBV27
CDR3: ASSSGLAETQY

length: 13
J: TRBJ2-5
V: TRBV7-7
CDR3: ASSQTGTGGETQY

length: 15
J: TRBJ2-5
V: TRBV27
CDR3: ASSNLTSGGAGETQY

length: 11
J: TRBJ2-3
V: TRBV5-1
CDR3: ASSSSYTDTQY

length: 13
J: TRBJ2-7
V: TRBV11-2
CDR3: ASSLGQGPPYEQY

length: 10
J: TRBJ1-2
V: TRBV11-2
CDR3: ASSWQGNGYT

length: 13
J: TRBJ2-7
V: TRBV18
CDR3: ASSPYGTGVQGEY

length: 14
J: TRBJ1-3
V: TRBV7-9
CDR3: ASLRVDTSSGNTIY

length: 11
J: TRBJ1-2
V: TRBV6-1
CDR3: ASRTGTGGGYT

length: 12
J: TRBJ2-2
V: TRBV7-9
CDR3: ASSLGEDARELF

length: 12
J: TRBJ2-5
V: TRBV6-1
CDR3: ASSGTGEWETQY

length: 13
J: TRBJ2-2
V: TRBV6-5
CDR3: ASSYTTANTGELF

length: 11
J: TRBJ2-3
V: TRBV29-1
CDR3: SATDPRTDTQY

length: 14
J: TRBJ2-3
V: TRBV11-2
CDR3: ASSLRLGGPSDTQY

length: 13
J: TRBJ1-6
V: TRBV30
CDR3: AWSVGVSYNSPLH

length: 11
J: TRBJ2-1
V: TRBV11-2
CDR3: ASSNGLGHEQF

length: 14
J: TRBJ2-7
V: TRBV18
CDR3: ASSPPLGASPGEQY

length: 14
J: TRBJ2-2
V: TRBV5-1
CDR3: ASSLSGASGTGELF

length: 12
J: TRBJ1-3
V: TRBV5-1
CDR3: ASGERDSGNTIY

length: 13
J: TRBJ1-6
V: TRBV7-2
CDR3: ASTSRQGPNSPLH

length: 12
J: TRBJ1-3
V: TRBV7-2
CDR3: ASSPYVSGNTIY

length: 13
J: TRBJ2-2
V: TRBV7-2
CDR3: ASSPVQGYGGELF

length: 13
J: TRBJ2-3
V: TRBV30
CDR3: AWSVGLASPDTQY

length: 10
J: TRBJ2-3
V: TRBV7-2
CDR3: ASRLGGDREY

length: 17
J: TRBJ1-3
V: TRBV27
CDR3: ASSPRATLQGTAGNTIY

length: 14
J: TRBJ2-3
V: TRBV5-1
CDR3: ASSLGAGGLGDTQY

length: 13
J: TRBJ2-1
V: TRBV7-2
CDR3: ASSSPGQGNNEQF

length: 10
J: TRBJ2-1
V: TRBV5-6
CDR3: ASSLLRQDPF

length: 13
J: TRBJ2-1
V: TRBV28
CDR3: ASSFSEWRENEQF

length: 13
J: TRBJ2-1
V: TRBV7-2
CDR3: ASRPGTGWGNEQF

length: 14
J: TRBJ2-6
V: TRBV6-5
CDR3: ASSYSRSSGANVLT

length: 11
J: TRBJ1-1
V: TRBV5-8
CDR3: ASSFQGDTEAF

length: 15
J: TRBJ2-3
V: TRBV5-1
CDR3: ASSLQTGTGSTDTQY

length: 14
J: TRBJ2-2
V: TRBV6-6
CDR3: ASSYSTGMNTGELF

length: 14
J: TRBJ2-3
V: TRBV7-2
CDR3: ASSRGQSGLTDTQY

length: 12
J: TRBJ1-2
V: TRBV25-1
CDR3: ASSELGQGYGYT

length: 14
J: TRBJ2-5
V: TRBV28
CDR3: ASSLSLAGGQETQY

length: 13
J: TRBJ1-2
V: TRBV6-5
CDR3: ASSYSGTTNEGYT

length: 13
J: TRBJ2-1
V: TRBV18
CDR3: ASSPGQGTYNEQF

length: 11
J: TRBJ1-5
V: TRBV6-1
CDR3: ASSLDRVQPQH

length: 14
J: TRBJ2-7
V: TRBV6-5
CDR3: ASSSRDTSISYEQY

length: 13
J: TRBJ1-2
V: TRBV5-1
CDR3: ASSLPGVENYGYT

length: 16
J: TRBJ2-2
V: TRBV7-2
CDR3: ASSLAYKGATNTGELF

length: 13
J: TRBJ2-5
V: TRBV14
CDR3: ASRITGSSVETQY

length: 12
J: TRBJ1-1
V: TRBV7-9
CDR3: AKQGAVRNTEAF

length: 13
J: TRBJ2-5
V: TRBV15
CDR3: ATSRDGRNQETQY

length: 14
J: TRBJ2-1
V: TRBV5-1
CDR3: ASSQTGTSGENEQF